The rows below give T cell receptor beta chains drawn from one sample of a study of blood T cell repertoires in COVID-19. Profiled with immunoSEQ multiplex PCR; TCRdb holds only in-frame clones, not every one. This sample carries tens of thousands of clones, around 81% of them seen once, and the ten largest clones take roughly 4.7%. The sequenced material came from peripheral blood. The receptors come from a woman in her sixties or seventies with acute or convalescent COVID-19. Each CDR3 is given with its conserved first and last residue. The order of the fields is CDR3 protein, CDR3 DNA, CDR3 length, D gene, J gene, clone size, V gene. A D gene is named only where the DNA matches it firmly. For some rows the clone size is stated as once, few or many, or as a class when expanded; others skip it.

CDR3: CASSIPGLNTEAFF; DNA: TGTGCCAGTAGTATTCCGGGTCTGAACACTGAAGCTTTCTTT; length: 14; D: .; J: TRBJ1-1; size: .; V: TRBV19
CDR3: CAWNGQAEAFF; DNA: TGTGCCTGGAACGGCCAGGCAGAAGCTTTCTTT; length: 11; D: .; J: TRBJ1-1; size: .; V: TRBV30
CDR3: CASSVWRGAPDTQYF; DNA: TGTGCCAGCAGCGTATGGCGGGGGGCCCCAGATACGCAGTATTTT; length: 15; D: TRBD2; J: TRBJ2-3; size: .; V: TRBV9
CDR3: CASSQGKGGGETQYF; DNA: TGCGCCAGCAGCCAAGGAAAAGGGGGCGGAGAGACCCAGTACTTC; length: 15; D: TRBD1; J: TRBJ2-5; size: .; V: TRBV4-1
CDR3: CASTPGDRGNSPLHF; DNA: TGTGCCAGCACCCCGGGGGACAGGGGTAATTCACCCCTCCACTTT; length: 15; D: TRBD1; J: TRBJ1-6; size: .; V: TRBV11-2
CDR3: CASSLESGGVSEQFF; DNA: TGTGCCAGCAGCTTAGAAAGCGGGGGGGTAAGTGAGCAGTTCTTC; length: 15; D: TRBD2; J: TRBJ2-1; size: .; V: TRBV11-2
CDR3: CASSSPRGYGYTF; DNA: TGTGCCAGCAGCTCCCCCCGGGGCTATGGCTACACCTTC; length: 13; D: .; J: TRBJ1-2; size: .; V: TRBV7-9
CDR3: CATSSPRGLSSYNEQFF; DNA: TGTGCCACCAGCAGTCCCAGGGGGTTGAGCTCCTACAATGAGCAGTTCTTC; length: 17; D: TRBD1; J: TRBJ2-1; size: few; V: TRBV15
CDR3: CASLPSSYNEQFF; DNA: TGTGCCAGTCTCCCCTCCTCCTACAATGAGCAGTTCTTC; length: 13; D: .; J: TRBJ2-1; size: .; V: TRBV2
CDR3: CASSPTGLPTDTQYF; DNA: TGTGCCAGCAGCCCCACGGGACTGCCAACAGATACGCAGTATTTT; length: 15; D: .; J: TRBJ2-3; size: .; V: TRBV5-6
CDR3: CASSYSGLASETQYF; DNA: TGTGCCAGTAGTTACTCGGGACTAGCGTCGGAGACCCAGTACTTC; length: 15; D: TRBD2; J: TRBJ2-5; size: .; V: TRBV19
CDR3: CASSLDGLAGGETQYF; DNA: TGTGCCAGCAGCCTTGACGGACTAGCGGGGGGAGAGACCCAGTACTTC; length: 16; D: TRBD2; J: TRBJ2-5; size: .; V: TRBV7-9
CDR3: CASSQDRTSGAYEQYF; DNA: TGCGCCAGCAGCCAAGATAGAACTAGCGGTGCCTACGAGCAGTACTTC; length: 16; D: TRBD2; J: TRBJ2-7; size: .; V: TRBV4-1
CDR3: CASRGGQLLSYEQYF; DNA: TGTGCCAGCAGGGGGGGACAGCTCCTCTCCTACGAGCAGTACTTC; length: 15; D: .; J: TRBJ2-7; size: .; V: TRBV6-5
CDR3: CASSPGQLYGYTF; DNA: TGTGCCAGCAGTCCTGGACAGCTCTATGGCTACACCTTC; length: 13; D: .; J: TRBJ1-2; size: few; V: TRBV6-5
CDR3: CSVDRANGYTF; DNA: TGCAGCGTTGATCGCGCTAATGGCTACACCTTC; length: 11; D: .; J: TRBJ1-2; size: .; V: TRBV29-1
CDR3: CASSRGGVNYGYTF; DNA: TGTGCCAGCAGTCGCGGTGGCGTTAACTATGGCTACACCTTC; length: 14; D: .; J: TRBJ1-2; size: .; V: TRBV3-1/TRBV3-2
CDR3: CASKFEPAKEGPQHF; DNA: TGTGCCAGTAAATTTGAGCCAGCGAAAGAAGGGCCCCAGCATTTT; length: 15; D: .; J: TRBJ1-5; size: .; V: TRBV19
CDR3: CASSFEEWDSPLHF; DNA: TGCGCCAGCAGCTTCGAGGAGTGGGATTCACCCCTCCACTTT; length: 14; D: .; J: TRBJ1-6; size: .; V: TRBV5-1
CDR3: CASTLPLRQGGTGELFF; DNA: TGCGCCAGCACACTACCCCTAAGACAGGGTGGCACCGGGGAGCTGTTTTTT; length: 17; D: TRBD1; J: TRBJ2-2; size: .; V: TRBV5-1
CDR3: CASSQGTSGGSYNEQFF; DNA: TGTGCCAGCAGCCAAGGGACTAGCGGGGGGTCCTACAATGAGCAGTTCTTC; length: 17; D: TRBD2; J: TRBJ2-1; size: .; V: TRBV4-2
CDR3: CASSNRNLQAFF; DNA: TGTGCCAGCAGTAACAGGAACCTCCAAGCTTTCTTT; length: 12; D: .; J: TRBJ1-1; size: .; V: TRBV6-5
CDR3: CASSVVGATGELFF; DNA: TGTGCCAGCAGCGTAGTTGGGGCCACCGGGGAGCTGTTTTTT; length: 14; D: .; J: TRBJ2-2; size: .; V: TRBV9
CDR3: CASSIQGDAEAFF; DNA: TGTGCCAGTAGTATCCAGGGTGACGCTGAAGCTTTCTTT; length: 13; D: .; J: TRBJ1-1; size: .; V: TRBV19
CDR3: CASSSRQMNTEAFF; DNA: TGCGCCAGCAGCTCCCGACAGATGAACACTGAAGCTTTCTTT; length: 14; D: .; J: TRBJ1-1; size: .; V: TRBV5-1
CDR3: CASRQGTGELFF; DNA: TGCGCCAGCAGACAGGGGACCGGGGAGCTGTTTTTT; length: 12; D: TRBD1; J: TRBJ2-2; size: .; V: TRBV5-1
CDR3: CASSPREGLAGAITDTQYF; DNA: TGTGCCAGCAGCCCCCGAGAAGGACTAGCGGGGGCGATCACAGATACGCAGTATTTT; length: 19; D: TRBD2; J: TRBJ2-3; size: few; V: TRBV9
CDR3: CASSIDRGGYTF; DNA: TGCGCCAGCAGCATCGACAGGGGCGGCTACACCTTC; length: 12; D: TRBD1; J: TRBJ1-2; size: .; V: TRBV5-1
CDR3: CASSLAGGLSDTQYF; DNA: TGTGCCAGCAGCCTAGCGGGGGGACTCTCTGATACGCAGTATTTT; length: 15; D: TRBD2; J: TRBJ2-3; size: .; V: TRBV9
CDR3: CASRRTGDSYEQYF; DNA: TGTGCCAGCAGAAGGACAGGGGATTCCTACGAGCAGTACTTC; length: 14; D: TRBD1; J: TRBJ2-7; size: .; V: TRBV6-5
CDR3: CASKGAGPQETQYF; DNA: TGTGCCAGCAAAGGAGCGGGGCCTCAAGAGACCCAGTACTTC; length: 14; D: TRBD2; J: TRBJ2-5; size: few; V: TRBV9
CDR3: CASSQDDSGGSYNEQFF; DNA: TGTGCCAGCAGCCAAGATGATAGCGGGGGCTCCTACAATGAGCAGTTCTTC; length: 17; D: TRBD2; J: TRBJ2-1; size: .; V: TRBV3-1/TRBV3-2
CDR3: CASSLPGFGANVLTF; DNA: TGTGCCAGCAGTCTCCCGGGGTTCGGGGCCAACGTCCTGACTTTC; length: 15; D: .; J: TRBJ2-6; size: .; V: TRBV6-5
CDR3: CASSPLNRETGANVLTF; DNA: TGTGCCAGCAGCCCACTAAACAGGGAGACTGGGGCCAACGTCCTGACTTTC; length: 17; D: .; J: TRBJ2-6; size: .; V: TRBV21-1
CDR3: CASSSGLAGILNNEQFF; DNA: TGCGCCAGCAGCTCTGGACTAGCGGGGATATTAAACAATGAGCAGTTCTTC; length: 17; D: TRBD2; J: TRBJ2-1; size: .; V: TRBV5-1
CDR3: CASSYRAGGVTEAFF; DNA: TGTGCCAGCAGTTACAGGGCGGGTGGAGTCACTGAAGCTTTCTTT; length: 15; D: .; J: TRBJ1-1; size: once; V: TRBV6-5
CDR3: CASSSRPGENSPLHF; DNA: TGTGCCAGCAGCTCCCGCCCCGGGGAGAATTCACCCCTCCACTTT; length: 15; D: .; J: TRBJ1-6; size: .; V: TRBV7-8
CDR3: CSASDRRGEQFF; DNA: TGCAGTGCTAGTGATCGTAGGGGGGAGCAGTTCTTC; length: 12; D: .; J: TRBJ2-1; size: .; V: TRBV20-1
CDR3: CASSLLLYNEQFF; DNA: TGTGCCAGCAGCTTACTACTCTACAATGAGCAGTTCTTC; length: 13; D: .; J: TRBJ2-1; size: .; V: TRBV7-6
CDR3: CASSEGGTVNEKLFF; DNA: TGTGCCAGCAGTGAAGGCGGGACGGTTAATGAAAAACTGTTTTTT; length: 15; D: .; J: TRBJ1-4; size: .; V: TRBV6-1
CDR3: CAISVNRETEAFF; DNA: TGTGCCATCAGTGTGAACAGGGAGACTGAAGCTTTCTTT; length: 13; D: .; J: TRBJ1-1; size: .; V: TRBV10-3
CDR3: CASSVSSGGNYGYTF; DNA: TGTGCCAGCAGCGTATCGTCAGGGGGCAACTATGGCTACACCTTC; length: 15; D: TRBD1; J: TRBJ1-2; size: .; V: TRBV9
CDR3: CATSRDISRNTEAFF; DNA: TGTGCCACCAGCAGAGATATAAGCCGGAACACTGAAGCTTTCTTT; length: 15; D: .; J: TRBJ1-1; size: .; V: TRBV15
CDR3: CASRRTGSTTEAFF; DNA: TGCGCCAGCAGACGGACAGGGTCGACCACTGAAGCTTTCTTT; length: 14; D: TRBD1; J: TRBJ1-1; size: .; V: TRBV10-2
CDR3: CASSLDSQGGYTF; DNA: TGCGCCAGCAGCTTGGATAGTCAGGGTGGCTACACCTTC; length: 13; D: .; J: TRBJ1-2; size: medium-sized; V: TRBV5-1
CDR3: CAWSPQGNTEAFF; DNA: TGTGCCTGGAGTCCTCAGGGAAACACTGAAGCTTTCTTT; length: 13; D: .; J: TRBJ1-1; size: .; V: TRBV30
CDR3: CASRIAGGYNEQFF; DNA: TGTGCCAGCAGAATAGCGGGGGGGTACAATGAGCAGTTCTTC; length: 14; D: TRBD2; J: TRBJ2-1; size: .; V: TRBV7-2
CDR3: CASSYRDRVGETQYF; DNA: TGTGCCAGCAGTTACCGCGACAGGGTTGGGGAGACCCAGTACTTC; length: 15; D: TRBD1; J: TRBJ2-5; size: .; V: TRBV6-5
CDR3: CASSLDGGGFNIQYF; DNA: TGTGCCAGCAGCTTAGACGGTGGGGGCTTTAACATTCAGTACTTC; length: 15; D: .; J: TRBJ2-4; size: .; V: TRBV7-2
CDR3: CSVVSQAGNTIYF; DNA: TGCAGCGTTGTAAGTCAGGCTGGAAACACCATATATTTT; length: 13; D: .; J: TRBJ1-3; size: .; V: TRBV29-1
CDR3: CASSLVGGQGAGSNQPQHF; DNA: TGTGCCAGCAGCTTAGTAGGCGGGCAGGGGGCTGGGAGCAATCAGCCCCAGCATTTT; length: 19; D: TRBD1; J: TRBJ1-5; size: .; V: TRBV7-2
CDR3: CASSQEVAVPTDTQYF; DNA: TGCGCCAGCAGCCAAGAGGTGGCAGTACCGACAGATACGCAGTATTTT; length: 16; D: .; J: TRBJ2-3; size: .; V: TRBV4-1
CDR3: CASSPDGGTTGELFF; DNA: TGTGCCAGCAGCCCGGACGGGGGGACCACCGGGGAGCTGTTTTTT; length: 15; D: TRBD2; J: TRBJ2-2; size: .; V: TRBV5-6
CDR3: CASSIPRTEAFF; DNA: TGTGCCAGTAGTATACCCAGGACTGAAGCTTTCTTT; length: 12; D: .; J: TRBJ1-1; size: .; V: TRBV19
CDR3: CASSPPGGATNEKLFF; DNA: TGTGCCAGCTCACCCCCGGGGGGCGCAACTAATGAAAAACTGTTTTTT; length: 16; D: .; J: TRBJ1-4; size: .; V: TRBV18
CDR3: CASSLSGPSGANVLTF; DNA: TGCGCCAGCAGCTTGTCGGGTCCCTCTGGGGCCAACGTCCTGACTTTC; length: 16; D: .; J: TRBJ2-6; size: .; V: TRBV5-1
CDR3: CASSQDLGQYEQYF; DNA: TGTGCCAGCAGCCAAGATCTGGGACAGTACGAGCAGTACTTC; length: 14; D: TRBD1; J: TRBJ2-7; size: once; V: TRBV3-1/TRBV3-2